This paragraph reports one T cell receptor (beta chain). How the authors handled the data: Amplification with reference gene primers provided the estimates of nucleated cell counts. Sequenced by immunoSEQ multiplex PCR; TCRdb stores in-frame clones only, minus some. The D gene and trimming were derived from the DNA, and the V and J assignments and clone size from that table. The profile covers 200,000 to 300,000 clones, with approximately 90% appearing a single time and 3.7% taken by the ten largest. Per germline, CDR1 SGHDN and CDR2 FVKESK. V lost 1 base, J lost 5 bases, and 10 bases stayed unmatched. CDR3 length: 16 amino acids. The data originate from a study of blood T cell repertoires in COVID-19. Whole-study context: Both acute and convalescent COVID-19 samples were obtained from the United States, Italy and Spain. From T cells, B-cell-depleted T cells, or PBMCs came the material, which was cDNA or gDNA.

Sequencing input: peripheral blood. This chain connects TRBV14 to TRBJ2-5, with TRBD1 identical over 7 bases. The source is a woman aged 40 to 49 with acute or convalescent COVID-19. CDR3 coding DNA: TGTGCCAGCAGCCAAGGAGGGGGCAGGCGGGCGGAGACCCAGTACTTC. It translates to CASSQGGGRRAETQYF.